This T cell receptor (beta chain) was observed in a study of cytotoxic CD8 clonotypes in ibrutinib-treated CLL (dated by TCRdb to the early 2020s). Describing the broader study: In this cohort, some 14 patients were treatment-naive and approximately ten were relapsed/refractory, while 17 to 18 had unmutated IGHV. Partial responses were observed in about 25 patients and complete responses in 2; after a median follow-up of roughly 72 months, remission was maintained in 15 or so patients and progression was observed in roughly twelve. Response samples were taken after a median of 12 months on treatment, ranging from roughly 6 to 36 months. An average of around 250,000 productive templates and roughly 94,000 productive rearrangements was obtained per sample. Of the 90 or so participants in the trial, about two dozen had longitudinal samples available. Cryopreserved peripheral blood mononuclear cells were obtained before treatment, at response, and at either sustained remission or disease progression.

Each clonotype received, on average, 10x coverage in deep resolution sequencing performed on a MiSeq, where the target depth lay between 1 in 1 million and 1 in 200,000 T cells. The immunoSEQ hsTCRB Kit was used to generate the TCR beta libraries. On the study's bioinformatics: ImmunoSEQ Data Assistant and ImmunoSEQ Analyzer were used for data analysis, and V, D and J genes were assigned according to IMGT definitions. Clonality was computed as one minus normalized Shannon entropy of productive rearrangement frequencies, ranging from 0 to 1. Public clonotype analysis was restricted to overrepresented clonotypes comprising at least 0.05% of each patient's repertoire. Thirteen age-matched healthy donor repertoires from immuneACCESS were used as controls for clonality. The table was pulled from immuneACCESS by TCRdb, which kept in-frame rearrangements only. Such tables lose some clones; where checked, under half of the loss comes from unresolved V genes, and the rest has no known cause. The DNA was the basis for D and trimming; V, J and clone size are from that table. Across this sample there are 300,000 to 350,000 clones, with just under 80% seen only once. Of the sample, over 5.5% falls within the top ten clones.

Turning to this clone: Its antigen is not yet known. No much larger clone exists at a distance of one base, and base qualities are not known.

Study-wide conclusions, independent of this receptor: Clonality increased at ibrutinib response, stayed stable in sustained remission, and fell back toward baseline at progression. Lymph node repertoires were not examined, and the timing of sampling was not matched between patients in sustained remission and those whose disease progressed. At baseline, clonality was higher than in age-matched healthy donors and showed a strong correlation with circulating CD8+ T-cell counts. Public clonotypes were rare and either shrank or stayed stable during treatment, and the rise in clonality at ibrutinib response reflected expansion of private clonotypes.

For TCR beta library preparation, roughly 2.1 micrograms of genomic DNA were isolated from cryopreserved PBMCs. Longitudinal blood samples from CLL patients on ibrutinib monotherapy underwent high-throughput TCR beta sequencing. The patients took part in an open-label, single-center phase 2 trial of ibrutinib monotherapy. V loses 3 bases, J loses 3 bases, and the germline ends lie 9 bases apart. CDR1 and CDR2, looked up from the germline V gene (reference sequence), are LNHDA and SQIVND. The CDR3 covers 14 residues, taking in both the cysteine and the phenylalanine. Only the CDR3 region is kept as DNA, spanning 42 bases read in frame from base 1.

The starting material was PBMCs, obtained before ibrutinib treatment. The sequence derives from a human donor with chronic lymphocytic leukemia. In this chain, TRBV19 is recombined with TRBJ1-5; there is no confident call for the D gene. The CDR3 protein sequence reads: CASSILGNNQPQHF. The DNA is as follows: TGTGCCAGTAGTATTTTGGGTAACAATCAGCCCCAGCATTTT.